One and the same sample provided the 27 T cell receptor beta chains below, sequenced in a study of monozygotic twins with inflammatory bowel disease. TCRdb re-analyzed the 5' RACE reads; it lists each CDR3 protein once, without DNA. The listing records 200,000 to 250,000 distinct CDR3 sequences. Sequencing used blood. The receptors were gathered from a human donor with ulcerative colitis or Crohn's disease, or a healthy co-twin of an affected twin (not recorded which).

This chain links TRBV15 with TRBJ1-1; without DNA, the TCRdb call of TRBD1 cannot be checked. This CDR3 has 15 amino acids. Germline CDR1 LNHNV, CDR2 YYDKDF (reference sequence). CDR3 in amino acids: CATSPRTGMNTEAFF.

The gene calls are TRBV20-1 and TRBJ2-1; the TCRdb D gene call, TRBD2, has no DNA to confirm it. In germline, CDR1 is DFQATT, CDR2 SNEGSKA (reference sequence). The CDR3 consists of 17 residues. The CDR3 sequence is CSARSLAGGGAYNEQFF.

J is TRBJ2-5 and V is TRBV12-3 or TRBV12-4. CDR3 length: 12 residues. CDR3 residues: CASSLRWKTQYF.

The chain combines TRBV29-1 with TRBJ2-2; the TCRdb D gene call, TRBD2, has no DNA to confirm it. The CDR3 is made up of 13 amino acids. Germline V gene sequence: CDR1 SQVTM, CDR2 ANQGSEA. CDR3 residues: CSAGESYTGELFF.

The chain recombines TRBV11-1 with TRBJ2-6; the TRBD1 assignment by TCRdb is unverifiable without DNA. The germline V gene encodes CDR1 SGHAT and CDR2 FQDESV (reference sequence). The CDR3 contains 18 residues. The CDR3 sequence is CASSSPWTGPSGANVLTF.

V gene TRBV5-1 combines with J gene TRBJ2-7; lacking DNA, the TRBD1 call made by TCRdb goes unchecked. The CDR3 consists of 16 residues. CDR1 SGHRS and CDR2 YFSETQ come from the germline V gene. The CDR3 region is CASSPLTGQGSYEQYF.

The rearrangement uses TRBV29-1 and TRBJ2-7; TCRdb's D gene call, TRBD1, goes unchecked for lack of DNA. CDR1 and CDR2 from the germline V gene are SQVTM and ANQGSEA. The CDR3 has 14 residues. The CDR3 reads CSVALTGGTYEQYF.

The gene calls are TRBV7-8 and TRBJ2-1; TCRdb's D call, TRBD1, is unchecked because there is no DNA. The germline V gene has CDR1 SGHVS and CDR2 FQNEAQ. The CDR3 is made up of 15 amino acids. CDR3 region: CASSLGGQKYNEQFF.

The chain has TRBV30 and TRBJ1-4; no DNA is available, so the TRBD1 call from TCRdb remains unchecked. CDR1 GTSNPN and CDR2 SVGIG come from the germline V gene (reference sequence). The CDR3 totals 15 residues. CDR3 sequence: CAWSAHTGSNEKLFF.

The rearrangement uses TRBV20-1 and TRBJ2-1; TCRdb indicates TRBD1, and absent DNA this call remains unverified. The length of the CDR3 is 12 residues. Germline lookup yields CDR1 DFQATT and CDR2 SNEGSKA (reference sequence). CDR3 region: CSAGGLSNEQFF.

The chain combines TRBV2 with TRBJ1-4. The CDR3 loop spans 14 amino acids. Germline V CDR1 and CDR2: SNHLY, FYNNEI. CDR3 region: CASLSDHRSEKLFF.

The chain couples TRBV5-1 to TRBJ1-2; with no DNA, the TCRdb D assignment of TRBD1 cannot be verified. The CDR3 is made up of 17 amino acids. CDR1 and CDR2 from the germline V gene are SGHRS and YFSETQ. CDR3 loop: CASSSDRGRGSNYGYTF.

The chain is built from TRBV3-1 and TRBJ2-7; TCRdb's assignment of TRBD2 cannot be checked, as there is no DNA. Germline assignment: CDR1 LGHDT and CDR2 YNNKEL (reference sequence). The CDR3 is made up of 14 amino acids. CDR3 sequence reads: CASSISGTIWKQYF.

CDR3: CASSYLIAGAPYNEQFF. The chain couples TRBV7-9 to TRBJ2-1; there is no DNA to check the TCRdb D call of TRBD2. In germline, CDR1 is SEHNR, CDR2 FQNEAQ (reference sequence). This CDR3 has 17 residues.

V usage is TRBV20-1 and J usage is TRBJ2-5; the D call of TRBD2 rests on TCRdb alone, since no DNA is present to check it. The germline CDR1 and CDR2 sequences are DFQATT and SNEGSKA (reference sequence). The CDR3 has 14 amino acids. Here the CDR3 reads CSANGGKYGETQYF.

V is TRBV6-5 and J is TRBJ2-3; there is no DNA to check the TCRdb D call of TRBD1. Germline-derived CDR1 and CDR2 are MNHEY and SVGAGI. The CDR3 is 14 residues long. CDR3 loop: CASSWGTSTDTQYF.

The chain carries TRBV30 and TRBJ2-5. The germline CDR1 and CDR2 sequences are GTSNPN and SVGIG (reference sequence). CDR3 length: 12 residues. The CDR3 loop reads CAWSVGPQTQYF. The entire variable domain, with the rest obtained from reference TRBV30 and TRBJ2-5, is as follows: SQTIHQWPATLVQPVGSPLSLECTVEGTSNPNLYWYRQAAGRGLQLLFYSVGIGQISSEVPQNLSASRPQDRQFILSSKKLLLSDSGFYLCAWSVGPQTQYFGPGTRLLVL.

The J gene is TRBJ1-5, the V gene TRBV7-2. This CDR3 contains 13 residues. CDR1 and CDR2 (germline): SGHTA, FQGNSA. The CDR3 here is CASSLVQDQPQHF.

The gene calls are TRBV20-1 and TRBJ2-1; TCRdb picks TRBD1, but there is no DNA to check that call. The CDR3 has 11 residues. Germline CDR1 and CDR2: DFQATT and SNEGSKA (reference sequence). CDR3 residues: CSPSAGNEQFF.

CDR3 sequence: CAGGFIGGNSYNEQFF. This chain uses TRBV30 with TRBJ2-1. CDR1 and CDR2 from the germline V gene are GTSNPN and SVGIG (reference sequence). The CDR3 length is 16 residues. Combining the CDR3 with reference TRBV30 and TRBJ2-1 gives the whole variable domain SQTIHQWPATLVQPVGSPLSLECTVEGTSNPNLYWYRQAAGRGLQLLFYSVGIGQISSEVPQNLSASRPQDRQFILSSKKLLLSDSGFYLCAGGFIGGNSYNEQFFGPGTRLTVL.

The chain combines TRBV2 with TRBJ1-1; lacking DNA, the TRBD1 call made by TCRdb goes unchecked. The germline CDR1 and CDR2 sequences are SNHLY and FYNNEI. The CDR3 consists of 16 residues. CDR3 residues: CASDRDRGVTDTEAFF.

The genes are TRBV24-1 and TRBJ2-5; as DNA is missing, the TRBD1 call by TCRdb cannot be tested. CDR3 length equals 15 residues. In germline, CDR1 is KGHDR, CDR2 SFDVKD. CDR3 sequence: CATSDGTGGRETQYF.

The chain couples TRBV6-5 to TRBJ2-2; no DNA is available, so the TRBD2 call from TCRdb remains unchecked. The germline gives CDR1 MNHEY, CDR2 SVGAGI. The CDR3 runs 17 residues. The CDR3 sequence is CASSYPFFDYDTGELFF.

The V and J genes are TRBV6-2 or TRBV6-3 and TRBJ2-5; without DNA, the TCRdb call of TRBD1 cannot be checked. The CDR3 has 17 residues. Germline values: CDR1 MNHEY, CDR2 SVGEGT. The CDR3 region is CASSYDRTLGRQETQYF.

The chain is built from TRBV20-1 and TRBJ2-7; with no DNA, the TCRdb D assignment of TRBD1 cannot be verified. Per germline, CDR1 DFQATT and CDR2 SNEGSKA (reference sequence). The CDR3 is 13 amino acids. CDR3 residues: CSAWGSTVYEQYF.

The V gene is TRBV7-2, the J gene TRBJ2-5; with no DNA, the TCRdb D assignment of TRBD2 cannot be verified. CDR3 length equals 15 residues. The germline CDR1 and CDR2 sequences are SGHTA and FQGNSA. This CDR3 reads CASSANRGGLETQYF.

The chain carries TRBV5-1 and TRBJ2-1; the D gene TCRdb calls, TRBD2, cannot be checked with no DNA. The V gene's germline CDR1 is SGHRS and CDR2 YFSETQ. The CDR3 consists of 16 residues. The CDR3 region is CASSLQARGGNNEQFF.